This T cell receptor (beta chain) emerged from a study of regulatory T cells in long-lasting Graves disease. Overall study results and limits: In persistent patients, shared public clonotypes (under 3,000) outnumbered those in new patients (roughly 870).

Germline CDR1 reads LNHDA; CDR2 reads SQIVND (reference sequence). The V and J ends lost 7 bases and 4 bases, in that order; junction bases with no gene match: 5. The CDR3 consists of 13 residues. The sample's time point: newly diagnosed GD, antithyroid drugs for less than 3 months. Isolated PBMC RNA provided the starting material for the TCR library. CDR3 regions were amplified by Arm-PCR using iRepertoire HTBI primers to build TCR beta libraries. TCRdb processed the multiplex PCR reads anew with MiXCR; each CDR3 protein has one entry. This table holds about 620,000 distinct CDR3 sequences, approximately 15% found once. This clonotype was seen repeatedly, ten times or more. Its antigen remains unidentified. The same sample was also studied in work on T cells in Graves' hyperthyroidism and ophthalmopathy. That report adds: Most thyroid clonotypes with frequency above 0.001 were detected in blood. Model-based prediction identified ophthalmopathy a median 6.5 months prior to its onset.

Sample: peripheral blood mononuclear cells (PBMCs), taken at new diagnosis, from a patient treated with antithyroid drugs. The sequence came from a woman in her 30s with Graves disease. This rearrangement joins TRBV19 to TRBJ1-1; 8 bases line up with TRBD1. CDR3 amino acids: CASTTGGGTEAFF. The CDR3 region has the DNA TGTGCCAGTACTACAGGGGGGGGCACTGAAGCTTTCTTT.